The clone carrying this T cell receptor (beta chain) showed up just once. The antigen is unknown. Per germline, CDR1 SGHTA and CDR2 FQGTGA. The V and J ends lost 0 bases and 6 bases, in that order; junction bases with no gene match: 9. The CDR3 is made up of 18 amino acids. The whole isolated RNA underwent reverse transcription, so sequencing captured expressed TCRB transcripts. TCRdb's copy holds only in-frame clones and misses some; the assay was immunoSEQ multiplex PCR. The table records roughly 100,000 clones, 28% of them present only once. The entry originates in a study of beta chain features in type 1 diabetes. Broader study findings: A moderate, significant TCRB CDR3 shortening appeared in type 1 diabetes across four CD4+ subsets.

The clonotype comes from a woman aged 18-29 years with type 1 diabetes. The sequencing sample was made of central memory CD4+ T cells from blood. The chain recombines TRBV7-3 with TRBJ2-1, with TRBD1 identical over 12 bases. CDR3 loop: CASSLTGTGGFKTNEQFF. The CDR3 region has the DNA TGTGCCAGCAGCTTAACCGGGACAGGGGGCTTCAAAACCAATGAGCAGTTCTTC.